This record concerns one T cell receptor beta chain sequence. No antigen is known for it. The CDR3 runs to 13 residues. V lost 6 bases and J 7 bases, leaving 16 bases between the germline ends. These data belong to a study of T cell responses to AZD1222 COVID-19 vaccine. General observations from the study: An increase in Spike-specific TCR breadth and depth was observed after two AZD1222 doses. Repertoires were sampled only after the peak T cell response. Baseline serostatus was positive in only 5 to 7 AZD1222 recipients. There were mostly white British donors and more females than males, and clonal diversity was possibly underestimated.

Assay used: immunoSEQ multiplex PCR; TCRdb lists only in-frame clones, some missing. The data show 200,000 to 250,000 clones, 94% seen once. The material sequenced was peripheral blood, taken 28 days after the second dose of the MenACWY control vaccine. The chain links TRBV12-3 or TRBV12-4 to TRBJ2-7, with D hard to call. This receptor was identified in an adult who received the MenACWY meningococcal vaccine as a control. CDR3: CASSPFLAEEQYF. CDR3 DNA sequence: TGTGCCAGCAGCCCCTTTCTGGCGGAGGAGCAGTACTTC.